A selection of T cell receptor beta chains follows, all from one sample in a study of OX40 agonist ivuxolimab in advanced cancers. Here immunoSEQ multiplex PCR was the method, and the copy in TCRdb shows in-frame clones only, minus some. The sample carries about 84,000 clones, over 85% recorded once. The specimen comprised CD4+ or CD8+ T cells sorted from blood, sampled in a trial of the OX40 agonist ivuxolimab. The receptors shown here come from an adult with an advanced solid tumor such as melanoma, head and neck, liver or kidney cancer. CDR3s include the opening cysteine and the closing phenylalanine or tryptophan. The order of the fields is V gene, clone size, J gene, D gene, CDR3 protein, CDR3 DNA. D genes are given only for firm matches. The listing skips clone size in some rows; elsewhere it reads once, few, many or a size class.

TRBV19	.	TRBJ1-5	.	CASSIRARNQPQHF	TGTGCCAGTAGTATAAGGGCTAGGAATCAGCCCCAGCATTTT
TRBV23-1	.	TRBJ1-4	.	CASFPPGPLFF	TGCGCCAGCTTTCCCCCGGGGCCTCTGTTTTTT
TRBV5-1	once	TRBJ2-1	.	CASSLEAVGRSTYNEQFF	TGCGCCAGCAGCTTGGAGGCAGTAGGGCGGTCGACCTACAATGAGCAGTTCTTC
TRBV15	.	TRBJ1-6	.	CATSRVTGRSNSPLHF	TGTGCCACCAGCAGAGTGACGGGACGGTCAAATTCACCCCTCCACTTT
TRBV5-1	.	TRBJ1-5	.	CASSLDGADNQPQHF	TGCGCCAGCAGCTTGGACGGGGCTGACAATCAGCCCCAGCATTTT
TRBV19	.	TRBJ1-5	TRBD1	CASRRDRSPYSNQPQHF	TGTGCCAGTAGACGGGACAGATCTCCTTATAGCAATCAGCCCCAGCATTTT
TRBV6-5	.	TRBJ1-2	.	CATRTASLNGYTF	TGTGCCACGCGGACAGCGAGTTTGAATGGCTACACCTTC
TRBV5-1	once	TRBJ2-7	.	CASSPDGEPYEQYF	TGCGCCAGCAGCCCCGATGGGGAACCCTACGAGCAGTACTTC
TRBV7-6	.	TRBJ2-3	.	CASSQGMFLGHTDTQYF	TGTGCCAGCAGCCAGGGCATGTTTCTAGGCCACACAGATACGCAGTATTTT
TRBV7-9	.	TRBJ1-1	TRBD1	CASSFWTGTGTEAFF	TGTGCCAGCAGCTTCTGGACAGGGACGGGCACTGAAGCTTTCTTT
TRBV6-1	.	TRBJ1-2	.	CASSEGLVSGESYTF	TGTGCCAGCAGTGAAGGGCTGGTGTCCGGGGAGAGCTACACCTTC
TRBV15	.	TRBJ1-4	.	CATSRDQGSEKLFF	TGTGCCACCAGCAGAGATCAGGGGAGTGAAAAACTGTTTTTT
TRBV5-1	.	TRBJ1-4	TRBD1	CASSKGQGQTNEKLFF	TGCGCCAGCAGCAAAGGACAGGGCCAAACTAATGAAAAACTGTTTTTT
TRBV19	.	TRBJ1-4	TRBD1	CASTSLGQGDEKLFF	TGTGCCAGTACCTCGCTGGGACAGGGGGATGAAAAACTGTTTTTT
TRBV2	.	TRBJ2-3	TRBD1	CASSPRAQGVGTDTQYF	TGTGCCAGCAGCCCGAGGGCACAGGGGGTGGGCACAGATACGCAGTATTTT
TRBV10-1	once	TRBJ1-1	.	CASSESYRLNEAFF	TGCGCCAGCAGTGAGTCGTATCGATTAAATGAAGCTTTCTTT
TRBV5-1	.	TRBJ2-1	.	CASSLALGPSSYNEQFF	TGCGCCAGCAGCTTGGCCCTTGGCCCCAGCTCCTACAATGAGCAGTTCTTC
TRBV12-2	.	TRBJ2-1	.	CASRSLYLDEQFF	TGTGCAAGTCGCTCTCTTTATTTGGATGAGCAGTTCTTC
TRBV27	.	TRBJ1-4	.	CASSRHRVGEKLFF	TGTGCCAGCAGTCGCCACAGGGTGGGGGAAAAACTGTTTTTT
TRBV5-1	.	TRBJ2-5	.	CASSLYGGRGETQYF	TGCGCCAGCAGCCTCTACGGGGGGCGAGGAGAGACCCAGTACTTC
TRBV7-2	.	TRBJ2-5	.	CASSPRQLQETQYF	TGTGCCAGCAGCCCCAGACAGTTACAAGAGACCCAGTACTTC
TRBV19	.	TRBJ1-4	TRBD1	CASGQAENEKLFF	TGTGCCAGTGGACAGGCGGAAAATGAAAAACTGTTTTTT
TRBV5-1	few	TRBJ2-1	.	CASSLAPWGADNEQFF	TGCGCCAGCAGCTTGGCCCCCTGGGGTGCCGACAATGAGCAGTTCTTC
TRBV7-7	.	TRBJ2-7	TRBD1	CASSARDRPYEQYF	TGTGCCAGCAGCGCCCGGGACAGACCTTACGAGCAGTACTTC
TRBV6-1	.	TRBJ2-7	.	CASSEGVEQYF	TGTGCCAGCAGTGAAGGGGTAGAGCAGTACTTC
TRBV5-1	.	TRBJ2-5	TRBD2	CASSLLAEETQYF	TGCGCCAGCAGCTTACTAGCGGAAGAGACCCAGTACTTC
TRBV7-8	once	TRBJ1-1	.	CASSSGHNRNTEAFF	TGTGCCAGCAGCTCCGGGCATAATCGTAACACTGAAGCTTTCTTT
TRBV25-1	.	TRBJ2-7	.	CASSEKASGGWEQYF	TGTGCCAGCAGTGAGAAGGCCTCCGGGGGTTGGGAGCAGTACTTC
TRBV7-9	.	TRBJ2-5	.	CASSLALQGGETQYF	TGTGCCAGCAGCTTAGCGCTCCAGGGTGGGGAGACCCAGTACTTC
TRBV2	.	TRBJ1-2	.	CASSEALNRAVNYGYTF	TGTGCCAGCAGTGAAGCGCTCAACAGGGCTGTTAACTATGGCTACACCTTC
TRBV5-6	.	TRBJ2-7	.	CASSLGGPAYEQYF	TGTGCCAGCAGCTTGGGGGGACCAGCTTACGAGCAGTACTTC
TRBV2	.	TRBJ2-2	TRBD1	CASAGTGNTGELFF	TGTGCCAGCGCCGGGACAGGTAACACCGGGGAGCTGTTTTTT
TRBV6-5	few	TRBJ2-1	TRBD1	CASRTGGALDEQFF	TGTGCCAGCAGAACAGGGGGCGCTTTAGATGAGCAGTTCTTC
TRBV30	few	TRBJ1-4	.	CAWSGGESEKLFF	TGTGCCTGGAGTGGAGGAGAAAGTGAAAAACTGTTTTTT
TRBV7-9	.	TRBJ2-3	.	CASTPGDTQYF	TGTGCCAGCACCCCAGGGGATACGCAGTATTTT
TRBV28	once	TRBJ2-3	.	CASSLILGGTDTQYF	TGTGCCAGCAGTTTAATCCTTGGCGGCACAGATACGCAGTATTTT
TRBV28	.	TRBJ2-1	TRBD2	CASSLPERESEQFF	TGTGCCAGCAGTTTACCTGAGCGGGAGAGTGAGCAGTTCTTC
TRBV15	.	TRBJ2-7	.	CATSRGGLEQYF	TGTGCCACCAGCAGGGGTGGACTAGAGCAGTACTTC
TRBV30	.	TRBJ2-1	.	CAWSVQGSKFF	TGTGCCTGGAGTGTACAGGGCAGTAAGTTCTTC
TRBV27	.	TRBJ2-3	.	CASSFKGTDTQYF	TGTGCCAGCAGTTTCAAGGGGACAGATACGCAGTATTTT
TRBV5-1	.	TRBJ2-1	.	CASSTSVSSYNEQFF	TGCGCCAGCAGCACCTCAGTGAGCTCCTACAATGAGCAGTTCTTC
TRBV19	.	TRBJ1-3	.	CASTESRVGNTIYF	TGTGCCAGTACCGAGTCACGAGTGGGAAACACCATATATTTT
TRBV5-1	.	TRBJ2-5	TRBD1	CASSSSGSGGAETQYF	TGCGCCAGCAGCTCATCCGGATCAGGGGGCGCGGAGACCCAGTACTTC
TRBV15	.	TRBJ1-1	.	CATSRDKGTEAFF	TGTGCCACCAGCAGAGATAAGGGCACTGAAGCTTTCTTT
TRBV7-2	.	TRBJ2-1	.	CASSLDPGGAEQFF	TGTGCCAGCAGCTTAGACCCCGGTGGGGCTGAGCAGTTCTTC